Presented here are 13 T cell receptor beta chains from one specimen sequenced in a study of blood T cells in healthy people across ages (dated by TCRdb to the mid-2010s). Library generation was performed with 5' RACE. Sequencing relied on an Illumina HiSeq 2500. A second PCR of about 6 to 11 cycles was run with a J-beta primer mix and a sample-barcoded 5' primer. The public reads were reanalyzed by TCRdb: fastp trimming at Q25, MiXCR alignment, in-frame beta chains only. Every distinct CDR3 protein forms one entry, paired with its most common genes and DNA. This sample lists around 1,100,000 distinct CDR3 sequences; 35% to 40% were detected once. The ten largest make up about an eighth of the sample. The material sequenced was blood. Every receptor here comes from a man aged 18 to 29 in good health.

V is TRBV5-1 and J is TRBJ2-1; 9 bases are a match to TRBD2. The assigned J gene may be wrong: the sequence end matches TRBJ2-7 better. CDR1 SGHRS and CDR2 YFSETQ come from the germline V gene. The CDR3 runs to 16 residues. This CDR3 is CASSLGVAGVYNEQYF. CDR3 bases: TGCGCCAGCAGCTTGGGGGTAGCGGGGGTCTACAATGAGCAGTACTTC.

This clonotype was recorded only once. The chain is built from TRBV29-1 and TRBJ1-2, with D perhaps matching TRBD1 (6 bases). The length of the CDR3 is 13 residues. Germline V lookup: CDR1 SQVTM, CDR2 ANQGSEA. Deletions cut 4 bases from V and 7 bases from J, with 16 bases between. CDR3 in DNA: TGCAGCGTTGGTGATGTAAAAGGGGGTGGCTACACCTTC. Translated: CSVGDVKGGGYTF.

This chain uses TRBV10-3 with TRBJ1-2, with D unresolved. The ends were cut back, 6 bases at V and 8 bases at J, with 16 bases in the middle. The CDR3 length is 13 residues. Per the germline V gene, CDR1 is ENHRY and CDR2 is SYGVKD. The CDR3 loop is CAIRPTATYGYTF. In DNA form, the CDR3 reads TGTGCCATCAGACCGACGGCCACTTACGGCTACACCTTC.

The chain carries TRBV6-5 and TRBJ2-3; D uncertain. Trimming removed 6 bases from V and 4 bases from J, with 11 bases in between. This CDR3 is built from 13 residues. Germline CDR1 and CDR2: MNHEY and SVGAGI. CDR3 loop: CASRVTYPDTQYF. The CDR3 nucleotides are TGTGCCAGCAGAGTTACTTATCCAGATACGCAGTATTTT.

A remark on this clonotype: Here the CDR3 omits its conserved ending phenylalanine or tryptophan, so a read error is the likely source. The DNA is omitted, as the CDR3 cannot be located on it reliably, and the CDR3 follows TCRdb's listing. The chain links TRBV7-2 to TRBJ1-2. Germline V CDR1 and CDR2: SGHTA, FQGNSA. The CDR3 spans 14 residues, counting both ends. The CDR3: CASITAGGSYGYTI.

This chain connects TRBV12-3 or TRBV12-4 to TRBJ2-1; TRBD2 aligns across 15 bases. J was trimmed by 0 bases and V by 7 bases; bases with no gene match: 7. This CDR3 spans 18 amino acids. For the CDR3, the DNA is TGTGCCAGCACCGGGACTAGCGGGAGGCCGAGCTCCTACAATGAGCAGTTCTTC. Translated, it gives CASTGTSGRPSSYNEQFF.

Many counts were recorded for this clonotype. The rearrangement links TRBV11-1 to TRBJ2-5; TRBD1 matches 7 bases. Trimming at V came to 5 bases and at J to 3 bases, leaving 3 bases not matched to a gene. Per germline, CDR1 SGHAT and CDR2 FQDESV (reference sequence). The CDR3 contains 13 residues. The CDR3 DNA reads TGTGCCAGCAGCCTGGGACAGAAAGAGACCCAGTACTTC. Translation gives CASSLGQKETQYF. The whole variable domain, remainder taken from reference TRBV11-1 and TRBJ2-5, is EAEVAQSPRYKITEKSQAVAFWCDPISGHATLYWYRQILGQGPELLVQFQDESVVDDSQLPKDRFSAERLKGVDSTLKIQPAELGDSAMYLCASSLGQKETQYFGPGTRLLVL.

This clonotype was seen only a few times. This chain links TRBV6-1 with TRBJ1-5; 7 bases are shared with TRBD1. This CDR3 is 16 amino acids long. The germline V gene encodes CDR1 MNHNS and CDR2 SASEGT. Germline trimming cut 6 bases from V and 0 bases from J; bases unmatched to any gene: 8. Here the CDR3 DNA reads TGTGCCAGCAGGGACAGGAGAAATTATAGCAATCAGCCCCAGCATTTT. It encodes CASRDRRNYSNQPQHF.

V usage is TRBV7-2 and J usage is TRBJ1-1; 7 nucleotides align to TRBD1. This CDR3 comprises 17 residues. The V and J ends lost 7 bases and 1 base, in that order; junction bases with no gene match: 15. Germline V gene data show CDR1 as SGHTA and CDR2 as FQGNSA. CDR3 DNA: TGTGCCAGCAACAAGGGACAGAGGTCGCTTAGGAACACTGAAGCTTTCTTT. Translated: CASNKGQRSLRNTEAFF.

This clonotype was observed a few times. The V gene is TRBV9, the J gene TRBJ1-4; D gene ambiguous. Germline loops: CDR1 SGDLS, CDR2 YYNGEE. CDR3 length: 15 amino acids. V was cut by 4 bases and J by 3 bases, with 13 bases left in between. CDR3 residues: CASSPSGGANEKLFF. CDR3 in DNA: TGTGCCAGCAGCCCCAGCGGCGGGGCTAATGAAAAACTGTTTTTT.

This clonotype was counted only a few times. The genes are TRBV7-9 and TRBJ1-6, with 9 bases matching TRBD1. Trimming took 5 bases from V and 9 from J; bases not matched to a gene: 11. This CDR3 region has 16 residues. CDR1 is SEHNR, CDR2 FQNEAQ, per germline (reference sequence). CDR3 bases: TGTGCCAGCAGCACACCCGGACAGGGGCAATTTTCACCCCTCCACTTT. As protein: CASSTPGQGQFSPLHF.

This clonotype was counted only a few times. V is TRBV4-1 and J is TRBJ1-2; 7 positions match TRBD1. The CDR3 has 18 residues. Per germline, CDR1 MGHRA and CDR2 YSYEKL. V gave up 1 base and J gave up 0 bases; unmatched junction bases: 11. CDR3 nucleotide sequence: TGCGCCAGCAGCCAAGTAGAGGGGGCGGTCCCCCCTAACTATGGCTACACCTTC. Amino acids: CASSQVEGAVPPNYGYTF.

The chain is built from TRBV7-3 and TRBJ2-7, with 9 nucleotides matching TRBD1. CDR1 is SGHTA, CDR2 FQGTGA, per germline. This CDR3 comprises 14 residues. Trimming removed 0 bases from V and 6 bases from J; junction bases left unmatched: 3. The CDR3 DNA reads TGTGCCAGCAGCTTAACTCCGGACAGGGGCGAGCAGTACTTC. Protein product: CASSLTPDRGEQYF.